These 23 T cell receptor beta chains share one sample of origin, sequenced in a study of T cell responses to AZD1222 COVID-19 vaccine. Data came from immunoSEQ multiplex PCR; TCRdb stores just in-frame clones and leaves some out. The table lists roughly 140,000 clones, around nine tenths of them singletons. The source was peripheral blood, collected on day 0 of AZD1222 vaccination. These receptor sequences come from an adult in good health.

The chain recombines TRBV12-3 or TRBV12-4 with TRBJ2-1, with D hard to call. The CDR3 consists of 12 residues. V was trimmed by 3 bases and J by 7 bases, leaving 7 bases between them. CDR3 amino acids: CASSFGWNEQFF. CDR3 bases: TGTGCCAGCAGTTTCGGTTGGAATGAGCAGTTCTTC.

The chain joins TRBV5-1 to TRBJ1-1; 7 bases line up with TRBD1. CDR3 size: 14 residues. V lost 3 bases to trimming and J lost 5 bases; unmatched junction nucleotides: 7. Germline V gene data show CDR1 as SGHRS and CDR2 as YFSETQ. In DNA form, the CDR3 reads TGCGCCAGCAGCTCGAGACAGGGTTGGACTGAAGCTTTCTTT. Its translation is CASSSRQGWTEAFF. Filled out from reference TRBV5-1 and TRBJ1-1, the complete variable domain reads KAGVTQTPRYLIKTRGQQVTLSCSPISGHRSVSWYQQTPGQGLQFLFEYFSETQRNKGNFPGRFSGRQFSNSRSEMNVSTLELGDSALYLCASSSRQGWTEAFFGQGTRLTVV.

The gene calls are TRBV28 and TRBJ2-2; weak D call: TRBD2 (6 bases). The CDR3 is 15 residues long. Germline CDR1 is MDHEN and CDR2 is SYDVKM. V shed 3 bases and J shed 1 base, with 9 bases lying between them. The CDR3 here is CASSFLRENTGELFF. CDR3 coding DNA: TGTGCCAGCAGTTTTTTGCGGGAGAACACCGGGGAGCTGTTTTTT.

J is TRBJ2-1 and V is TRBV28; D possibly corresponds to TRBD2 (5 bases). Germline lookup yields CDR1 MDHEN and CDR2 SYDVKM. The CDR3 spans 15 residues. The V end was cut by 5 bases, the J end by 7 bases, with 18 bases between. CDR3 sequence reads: CASSQRRGLQNEQFF. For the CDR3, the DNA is TGTGCCAGCAGTCAGCGTCGAGGACTGCAAAATGAGCAGTTCTTC. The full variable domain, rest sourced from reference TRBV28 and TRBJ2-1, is DVKVTQSSRYLVKRTGEKVFLECVQDMDHENMFWYRQDPGLGLRLIYFSYDVKMKEKGDIPEGYSVSREKKERFSLILESASTNQTSMYLCASSQRRGLQNEQFFGPGTRLTVL.

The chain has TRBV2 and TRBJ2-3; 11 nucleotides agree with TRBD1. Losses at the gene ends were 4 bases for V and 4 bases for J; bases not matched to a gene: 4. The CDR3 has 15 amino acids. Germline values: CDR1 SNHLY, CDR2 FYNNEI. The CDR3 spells CASSGEGQGADTQYF. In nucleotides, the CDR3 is TGTGCCAGCAGTGGGGAGGGACAGGGGGCAGATACGCAGTATTTT.

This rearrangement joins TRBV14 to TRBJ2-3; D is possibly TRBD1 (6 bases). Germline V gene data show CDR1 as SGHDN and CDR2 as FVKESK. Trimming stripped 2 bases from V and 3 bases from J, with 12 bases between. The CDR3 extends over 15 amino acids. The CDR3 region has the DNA TGTGCCAGCAGCCAAATCAGAGGGGGTACAGATACGCAGTATTTT. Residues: CASSQIRGGTDTQYF.

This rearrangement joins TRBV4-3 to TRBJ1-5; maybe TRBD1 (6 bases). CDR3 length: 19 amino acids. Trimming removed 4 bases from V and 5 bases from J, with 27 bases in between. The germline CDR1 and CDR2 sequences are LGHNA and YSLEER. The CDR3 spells CASSLLGGGGQEGDQPQHF. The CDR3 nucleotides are TGCGCCAGCAGCCTACTAGGGGGGGGAGGCCAGGAAGGCGATCAGCCCCAGCATTTT.

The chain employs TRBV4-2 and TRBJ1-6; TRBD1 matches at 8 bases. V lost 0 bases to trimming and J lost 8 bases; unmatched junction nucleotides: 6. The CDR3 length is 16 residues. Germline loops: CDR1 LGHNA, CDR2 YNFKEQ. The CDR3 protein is CASSQDGGTGYSPLHF. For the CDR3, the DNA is TGTGCCAGCAGCCAAGACGGGGGGACAGGTTATTCACCCCTCCACTTT.

CDR3 amino acids: CASSQDSYGELFF. DNA of the CDR3: TGTGCCAGCAGCCAAGATAGTTACGGGGAGCTGTTTTTT. V gene TRBV3-1 (or the pseudogene TRBV3-2) combines with J gene TRBJ2-2; D gene ambiguous. The V end was cut by 0 bases, the J end by 7 bases, with 6 bases between. The germline V gene has CDR1 LGHDT and CDR2 YNNKEL (reference sequence). There are 13 residues in the CDR3.

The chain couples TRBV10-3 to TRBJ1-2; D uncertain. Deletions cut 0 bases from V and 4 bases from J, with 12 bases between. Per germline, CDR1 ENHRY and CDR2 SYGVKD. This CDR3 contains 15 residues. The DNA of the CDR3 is TGTGCCATCAGTGAGTCATGGCCGGATACCTATGGCTACACCTTC. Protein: CAISESWPDTYGYTF.

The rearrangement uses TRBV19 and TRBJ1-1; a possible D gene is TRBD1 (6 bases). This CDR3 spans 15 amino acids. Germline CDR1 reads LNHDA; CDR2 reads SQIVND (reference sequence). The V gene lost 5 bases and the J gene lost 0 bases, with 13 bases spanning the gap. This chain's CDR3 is CASSSPDRLNTEAFF. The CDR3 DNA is TGTGCCAGTAGTTCCCCAGACAGGCTGAACACTGAAGCTTTCTTT.

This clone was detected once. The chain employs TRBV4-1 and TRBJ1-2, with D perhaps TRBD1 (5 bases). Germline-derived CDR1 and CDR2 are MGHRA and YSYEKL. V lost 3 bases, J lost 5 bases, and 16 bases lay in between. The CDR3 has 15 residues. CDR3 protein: CASSHERGGVYGYTF. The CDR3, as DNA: TGCGCCAGCAGCCATGAAAGAGGAGGGGTTTATGGCTACACCTTC.

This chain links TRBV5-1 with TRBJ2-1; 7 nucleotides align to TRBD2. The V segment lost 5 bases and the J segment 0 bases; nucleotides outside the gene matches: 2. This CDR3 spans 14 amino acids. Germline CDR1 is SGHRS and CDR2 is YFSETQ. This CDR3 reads CASSRGVSYNEQFF. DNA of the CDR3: TGCGCCAGCAGTCGGGGGGTCTCCTACAATGAGCAGTTCTTC.

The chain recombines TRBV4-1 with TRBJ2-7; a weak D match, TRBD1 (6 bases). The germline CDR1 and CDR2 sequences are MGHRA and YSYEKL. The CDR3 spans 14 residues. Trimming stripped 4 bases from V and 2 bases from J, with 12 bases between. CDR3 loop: CASSLAGVAYEQYF. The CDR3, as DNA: TGCGCCAGCAGCCTAGCAGGGGTAGCCTACGAGCAGTACTTC.

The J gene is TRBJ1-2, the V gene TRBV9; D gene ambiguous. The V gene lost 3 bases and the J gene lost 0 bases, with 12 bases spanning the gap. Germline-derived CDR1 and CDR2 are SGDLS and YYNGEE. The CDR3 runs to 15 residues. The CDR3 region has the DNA TGTGCCAGCAGCGCCACCTCAGACGCTAACTATGGCTACACCTTC. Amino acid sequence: CASSATSDANYGYTF.

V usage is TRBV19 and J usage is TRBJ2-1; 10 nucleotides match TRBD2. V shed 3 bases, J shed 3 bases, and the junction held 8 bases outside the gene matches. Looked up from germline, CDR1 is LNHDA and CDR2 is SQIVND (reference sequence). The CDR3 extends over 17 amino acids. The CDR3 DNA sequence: TGTGCCAGTAGTATCGGAGCGGGAGGGACTAGCTACAATGAGCAGTTCTTC. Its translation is CASSIGAGGTSYNEQFF.

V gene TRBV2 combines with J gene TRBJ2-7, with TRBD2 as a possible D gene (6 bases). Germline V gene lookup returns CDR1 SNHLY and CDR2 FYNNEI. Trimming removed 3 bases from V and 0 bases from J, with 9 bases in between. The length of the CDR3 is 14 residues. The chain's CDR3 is CASSDSGLSYEQYF. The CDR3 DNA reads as TGTGCCAGCAGTGACAGCGGGCTCTCCTACGAGCAGTACTTC.

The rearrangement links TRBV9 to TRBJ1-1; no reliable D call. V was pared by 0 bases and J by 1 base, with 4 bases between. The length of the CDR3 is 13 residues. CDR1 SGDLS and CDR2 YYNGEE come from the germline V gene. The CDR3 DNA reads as TGTGCCAGCAGCGTAGAAGGGAACACTGAAGCTTTCTTT. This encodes CASSVEGNTEAFF.

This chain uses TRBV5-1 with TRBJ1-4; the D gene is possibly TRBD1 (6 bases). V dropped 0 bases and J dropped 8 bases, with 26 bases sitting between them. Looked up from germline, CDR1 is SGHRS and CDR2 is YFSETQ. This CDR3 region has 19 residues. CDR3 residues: CASSLDTMDSDSLGEKLFF. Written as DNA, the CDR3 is TGCGCCAGCAGCTTGGACACGATGGATTCGGACAGCTTAGGGGAAAAACTGTTTTTT. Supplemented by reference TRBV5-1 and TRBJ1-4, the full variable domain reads KAGVTQTPRYLIKTRGQQVTLSCSPISGHRSVSWYQQTPGQGLQFLFEYFSETQRNKGNFPGRFSGRQFSNSRSEMNVSTLELGDSALYLCASSLDTMDSDSLGEKLFFGSGTQLSVL.

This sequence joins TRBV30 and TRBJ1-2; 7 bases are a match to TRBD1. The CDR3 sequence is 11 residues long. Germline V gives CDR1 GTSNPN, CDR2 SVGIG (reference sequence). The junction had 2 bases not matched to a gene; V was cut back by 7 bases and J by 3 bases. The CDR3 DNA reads TGTGCCTTCGGGACAGACTATGGCTACACCTTC. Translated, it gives CAFGTDYGYTF.

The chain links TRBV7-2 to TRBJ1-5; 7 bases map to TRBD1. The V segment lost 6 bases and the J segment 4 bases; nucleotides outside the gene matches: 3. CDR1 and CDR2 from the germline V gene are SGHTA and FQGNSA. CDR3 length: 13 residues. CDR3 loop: CASSLQGNQPQHF. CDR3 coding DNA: TGTGCCAGCAGTTTACAGGGGAATCAGCCCCAGCATTTT. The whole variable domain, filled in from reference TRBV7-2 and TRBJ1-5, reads GAGVSQSPSNKVTEKGKDVELRCDPISGHTALYWYRQSLGQGLEFLIYFQGNSAPDKSGLPSDRFSAERTGGSVSTLTIQRTQQEDSAVYLCASSLQGNQPQHFGDGTRLSIL.

The CDR3 loop reads CASSQIPPGGSRDNEQFF. The CDR3 DNA reads as TGTGCCAGCAGCCAAATCCCCCCGGGCGGGAGCAGAGACAATGAGCAGTTCTTC. The chain combines TRBV4-2 with TRBJ2-1; 7 bases agree with TRBD2. With 2 bases clipped from V and 5 bases from J, the junction kept 15 bases outside the gene matches. The CDR3 spans 18 residues. Per germline, CDR1 LGHNA and CDR2 YNFKEQ.

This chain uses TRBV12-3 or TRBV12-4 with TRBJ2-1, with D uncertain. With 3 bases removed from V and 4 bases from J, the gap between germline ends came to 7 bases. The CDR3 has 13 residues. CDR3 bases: TGTGCCAGCAGTTTTTCGACTTACAATGAGCAGTTCTTC. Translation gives CASSFSTYNEQFF.